These 30 T cell receptor beta chains originate from one sample sequenced in a study of blood T cell repertoires in COVID-19. Repertoires were generated with immunoSEQ multiplex PCR, while TCRdb's copy carries only in-frame clones and drops some. The data hold around 200,000 clones, with 70% to 90% observed a single time. Sequenced sample: PBMCs or T cells enriched from blood (not recorded which). The receptors were sampled from a woman aged 25 to 45 who had been exposed to COVID-19.

This clone was found once. The rearrangement uses TRBV11-2 and TRBJ1-1; no clear D gene. Per the germline V gene, CDR1 is SGHAT and CDR2 is FQNNGV. V shed 2 bases and J shed 7 bases, with 11 bases lying between them. This CDR3 contains 13 residues. The CDR3 loop is CASSLKAVDEAFF. The DNA of the CDR3 is TGTGCCAGCAGCTTAAAGGCGGTGGATGAAGCTTTCTTT.

This clone was counted a few times. The rearrangement links TRBV5-1 to TRBJ1-4; D may be TRBD1 (5 bases). The CDR3 contains 15 residues. The V and J ends lost 5 bases and 4 bases respectively, with 15 bases between them. In germline, CDR1 is SGHRS, CDR2 YFSETQ. The chain's CDR3 is CASRAGSWDNEKLFF. The CDR3 DNA is TGCGCCAGCAGAGCAGGGTCTTGGGATAATGAAAAACTGTTTTTT.

The chain uses TRBV6-6 and TRBJ2-1; a possible D gene is TRBD1 (5 bases). Looked up from germline, CDR1 is MNHNY and CDR2 is SVGAGI (reference sequence). CDR3 size: 12 residues. V dropped 5 bases and J dropped 4 bases, with 6 bases sitting between them. The CDR3 bases are TGTGCCAGCAGTGCAGGGTACAATGAGCAGTTCTTC. It is translated as CASSAGYNEQFF.

The chain employs TRBV6-5 and TRBJ1-1; D perhaps matches TRBD1 (6 bases). Germline V gene sequence: CDR1 MNHEY, CDR2 SVGAGI. V lost 5 bases and J 2 bases, leaving 12 bases between the germline ends. The CDR3 runs to 14 residues. CDR3 protein: CASSLQGLNTEAFF. CDR3 in DNA: TGTGCCAGCAGTCTACAGGGATTAAACACTGAAGCTTTCTTT.

The rearrangement joins TRBV5-1 to TRBJ1-1; TRBD1 matches at 7 bases. The CDR3 has 14 amino acids. Germline trimming cut 6 bases from V and 1 base from J; bases unmatched to any gene: 6. The germline gives CDR1 SGHRS, CDR2 YFSETQ. The CDR3 sequence is CASKGAPENTEAFF. In nucleotides, the CDR3 is TGCGCCAGCAAGGGGGCCCCGGAGAACACTGAAGCTTTCTTT.

This clone was seen a few times. Other DNA variants within this sample encode the same CDR3. V is TRBV18 and J is TRBJ1-1; D not certain. Germline CDR1 reads KGHSH; CDR2 reads LQKENI. This CDR3 is 14 amino acids long. V shed 0 bases and J shed 0 bases, with 5 bases lying between them. The CDR3 DNA is TGTGCCAGCTCACCACCTTCAGTGAACACTGAAGCTTTCTTT. Its protein product is CASSPPSVNTEAFF.

The rearrangement links TRBV30 to TRBJ2-1; 10 nucleotides align to TRBD1. Germline CDR1 reads GTSNPN; CDR2 reads SVGIG (reference sequence). Trimming at V came to 8 bases and at J to 6 bases, leaving 10 bases not matched to a gene. This CDR3 has 14 amino acids. Here the CDR3 reads CAGATGGLVNEQFF. CDR3 nucleotide sequence: TGTGCCGGGGCGACAGGGGGCCTGGTCAATGAGCAGTTCTTC.

V usage is TRBV24-1 and J usage is TRBJ1-1; possibly TRBD1 for D (6 bases). Per the germline V gene, CDR1 is KGHDR and CDR2 is SFDVKD. V gave up 3 bases and J gave up 4 bases, with 11 bases separating them. The CDR3 length is 14 residues. The CDR3 reads CATSDGGGGTEAFF. The CDR3 DNA reads TGTGCCACCAGTGATGGGGGCGGTGGCACTGAAGCTTTCTTT.

This clone is a singleton in its sample. The gene calls are TRBV11-3 and TRBJ1-1; D uncertain. V shed 8 bases and J shed 4 bases, with 11 bases lying between them. The CDR3 is 12 residues long. Per germline, CDR1 SGHNT and CDR2 YENEEA. The CDR3 here is CASESGATEAFF. The CDR3 DNA sequence: TGTGCCAGCGAGTCGGGTGCCACTGAAGCTTTCTTT. The whole variable domain, remainder taken from reference TRBV11-3 and TRBJ1-1, is EAGVVQSPRYKIIEKKQPVAFWCNPISGHNTLYWYLQNLGQGPELLIRYENEEAVDDSQLPKDRFSAERLKGVDSTLKIQPAELGDSAVYLCASESGATEAFFGQGTRLTVV.

This clone came up once. The chain combines TRBV10-3 with TRBJ1-6; D not resolved. V shed 5 bases and J shed 2 bases, with 7 bases lying between them. CDR1 and CDR2 from the germline V gene are ENHRY and SYGVKD. The CDR3 is made up of 14 amino acids. The CDR3 nucleotides read TGTGCCATCAGTTCAGGTACCTATAATTCACCCCTCCACTTT. As protein: CAISSGTYNSPLHF.

This clone has a handful of counts. The rearrangement uses TRBV2 and TRBJ1-6; 7 bases are a match to TRBD1. The J segment lost 4 bases and the V segment lost 4 bases, leaving 10 bases of the junction unmatched. In germline, CDR1 is SNHLY, CDR2 FYNNEI. The CDR3 is made up of 17 amino acids. CDR3 nucleotides: TGTGCCAGCAGTGCCCAACAGGGGATCCATTATAATTCACCCCTCCACTTT. This codes for CASSAQQGIHYNSPLHF.

CDR3 sequence reads: CASSQGLNRYNSPLHF. CDR3 sequence (DNA): TGTGCCAGCAGCCAAGGTCTAAACAGATATAATTCACCCCTCCACTTT. This chain links TRBV3-1 (or the pseudogene TRBV3-2) with TRBJ1-6, with D unresolved. Trimming removed 1 base from V and 4 bases from J, with 11 bases in between. Germline V gene sequence: CDR1 LGHDT, CDR2 YNNKEL (reference sequence). The CDR3 is 16 amino acids.

The rearrangement links TRBV19 to TRBJ1-5; 8 bases line up with TRBD1. Germline-derived CDR1 and CDR2 are LNHDA and SQIVND (reference sequence). The length of the CDR3 is 13 residues. V trimming: 7 bases; J trimming: 6 bases; junction bases outside the gene matches: 5. This chain's CDR3 is CASTRQGSQPQHF. CDR3 nucleotide sequence: TGTGCCAGTACCCGACAGGGGAGTCAGCCCCAGCATTTT.

The chain uses TRBV4-2 and TRBJ2-3; 11 bases align to TRBD2. The germline V gene encodes CDR1 LGHNA and CDR2 YNFKEQ. The CDR3 has 19 residues. Germline trimming cut 0 bases from V and 0 bases from J; bases unmatched to any gene: 8. Here the CDR3 DNA reads TGTGCCAGCAGCCAAGAAGGTAGCGGGGGGGCCGGTAGCACAGATACGCAGTATTTT. Its translation: CASSQEGSGGAGSTDTQYF.

The chain uses TRBV11-2 and TRBJ2-3; D perhaps matches TRBD1 (5 bases). This CDR3 has 14 residues. Trimming stripped 4 bases from V and 2 bases from J, with 10 bases between. The germline gives CDR1 SGHAT, CDR2 FQNNGV. CDR3 DNA sequence: TGTGCCAGCAGCTCACACAGGTCCACAGATACGCAGTATTTT. Translated, it gives CASSSHRSTDTQYF.

The V gene is TRBV12-3 or TRBV12-4, the J gene TRBJ1-2; D is uncertain. This CDR3 has 13 residues. Trimming took 2 bases from V and 0 from J, leaving 4 bases between them. The CDR3 DNA follows: TGTGCCAGCAGTTTAAGCGCTAACTATGGCTACACCTTC. Protein product: CASSLSANYGYTF.

The chain combines TRBV9 with TRBJ1-3, with TRBD1 as a possible D gene (5 bases). The CDR3 totals 17 residues. With 6 bases removed from V and 0 bases from J, the gap between germline ends came to 19 bases. CDR1 and CDR2 (germline): SGDLS, YYNGEE. The CDR3 is CASTKAGFPSSGNTIYF. CDR3 sequence (DNA): TGTGCCAGCACGAAAGCAGGGTTTCCGAGCTCTGGAAACACCATATATTTT.

The rearrangement uses TRBV6-5 and TRBJ1-1, with D tentatively TRBD1 (6 bases). CDR1 MNHEY and CDR2 SVGAGI come from the germline V gene. This CDR3 spans 14 amino acids. V was trimmed by 9 bases and J by 0 bases, leaving 14 bases between them. CDR3 coding DNA: TGTGCCAGTCAACCGGACAGATTGAACACTGAAGCTTTCTTT. Translating gives CASQPDRLNTEAFF.

The V call is TRBV30, the J call TRBJ2-7; D unresolved. CDR3 length: 12 amino acids. Trimming removed 0 bases from V and 7 bases from J, with 10 bases in between. The germline V gene has CDR1 GTSNPN and CDR2 SVGIG (reference sequence). The CDR3 DNA reads as TGTGCCTGGAGTGTTTCCCCGGAGGAGCAGTACTTC. Its protein is CAWSVSPEEQYF. Together with reference TRBV30 and TRBJ2-7, the CDR3 gives the full variable domain: SQTIHQWPATLVQPVGSPLSLECTVEGTSNPNLYWYRQAAGRGLQLLFYSVGIGQISSEVPQNLSASRPQDRQFILSSKKLLLSDSGFYLCAWSVSPEEQYFGPGTRLTVT.

This clone was detected a few times. The gene calls are TRBV5-1 and TRBJ1-2; 10 bases are shared with TRBD1. The V gene end was trimmed by 3 bases and the J gene end by 4 bases; junction bases not matched to a gene: 3. CDR3 size: 14 residues. The germline V gene encodes CDR1 SGHRS and CDR2 YFSETQ. Written as DNA, the CDR3 is TGCGCCAGCAGCTCCGGGACAGGGGCCTATGGCTACACCTTC. Translation gives CASSSGTGAYGYTF. The variable domain in full, completed from reference TRBV5-1 and TRBJ1-2, reads KAGVTQTPRYLIKTRGQQVTLSCSPISGHRSVSWYQQTPGQGLQFLFEYFSETQRNKGNFPGRFSGRQFSNSRSEMNVSTLELGDSALYLCASSSGTGAYGYTFGSGTRLTVV.

The gene calls are TRBV19 and TRBJ2-7; tentative D call: TRBD2 (5 bases). The germline V gene encodes CDR1 LNHDA and CDR2 SQIVND (reference sequence). Deletions cut 1 base from V and 3 bases from J, with 10 bases between. This CDR3 spans 14 amino acids. The CDR3 DNA reads TGTGCCAGTAGTATAGGGGAGTGGCACTACGAGCAGTACTTC. This translates into CASSIGEWHYEQYF.

The rearrangement joins TRBV30 to TRBJ1-1; 12 bases fit TRBD1. This CDR3 has 14 residues. Germline V gene data show CDR1 as GTSNPN and CDR2 as SVGIG (reference sequence). The trim removed 3 bases at V and 4 bases at J, leaving 3 bases unmatched. The CDR3 protein is CAWRGQGAGTEAFF. The CDR3 DNA reads as TGTGCCTGGAGGGGACAGGGGGCAGGCACTGAAGCTTTCTTT.

This clone has just a few counts. The V call is TRBV25-1, the J call TRBJ1-2; possibly TRBD1 for D (5 bases). Per germline, CDR1 MGHDK and CDR2 SYGVNS. Trimming took off 4 bases at V and 3 bases at J, with 21 bases between the two ends. The CDR3 spans 17 residues. The CDR3 protein is CASSAVPGDRGYYGYTF. The CDR3 DNA follows: TGTGCCAGCAGTGCTGTTCCGGGTGACCGGGGGTACTATGGCTACACCTTC.

The chain links TRBV10-3 to TRBJ1-1; D is perhaps TRBD1 (6 bases). CDR1 ENHRY and CDR2 SYGVKD come from the germline V gene. The V and J ends lost 2 bases and 3 bases respectively, with 13 bases between them. The CDR3 has 15 residues. In DNA form, the CDR3 reads TGTGCCATCAGTGAGCCGCAGGGGAAACACACTGAAGCTTTCTTT. This translates into CAISEPQGKHTEAFF.

This clone was counted a single time. The gene calls are TRBV20-1 and TRBJ2-7; no reliable D call. The CDR3 loop spans 11 amino acids. Per germline, CDR1 DFQATT and CDR2 SNEGSKA (reference sequence). Trimming removed 6 bases at V and 6 bases at J, with 12 bases between. CDR3 nucleotides: TGCAGTGCCCTTCACGGGTCCGAGCAGTACTTC. It yields the protein CSALHGSEQYF.

The chain joins TRBV28 to TRBJ2-5; the D gene is possibly TRBD1 (6 bases). The CDR3 is 15 residues long. Germline loops: CDR1 MDHEN, CDR2 SYDVKM. The V end lost 3 bases, the J end lost 5 bases, and 16 bases lay between the germline ends. The DNA of the CDR3 is TGTGCCAGCAGTTTGGGGGAGTTAAGGGGGGAGACCCAGTACTTC. It translates to CASSLGELRGETQYF.

The chain employs TRBV5-1 and TRBJ1-6, with a tentative D call TRBD1 (5 bases). The CDR3 runs to 16 residues. The V gene lost 0 bases and the J gene lost 5 bases, with 12 bases spanning the gap. Looked up from germline, CDR1 is SGHRS and CDR2 is YFSETQ. The CDR3 reads CASSLAGGSNNSPLHF. The CDR3 nucleotides read TGCGCCAGCAGCTTGGCCGGGGGGTCTAATAATTCACCCCTCCACTTT.

The V call is TRBV27, the J call TRBJ2-1; 11 nucleotides line up with TRBD2. CDR1 and CDR2 (germline): MNHEY, SMNVEV (reference sequence). V dropped 1 base and J dropped 3; count of bases not matched to a gene: 5. The CDR3 covers 17 residues. This CDR3 is CASSLFLAGGGYNEQFF. CDR3 coding DNA: TGTGCCAGCAGTTTATTCCTAGCGGGGGGCGGCTACAATGAGCAGTTCTTC.

The CDR3 bases are TGTGCCGCGGGGGGACAGAACACCGGGGAGCTGTTTTTT. Its translation is CAAGGQNTGELFF. This chain joins TRBV28 and TRBJ2-2, with 8 positions matching TRBD2. Germline lookup yields CDR1 MDHEN and CDR2 SYDVKM. V lost 11 bases to trimming and J lost 1 base; unmatched junction nucleotides: 3. There are 13 residues in the CDR3.

The chain couples TRBV7-3 to TRBJ2-2; D uncertain. Germline-derived CDR1 and CDR2 are SGHTA and FQGTGA. This CDR3 has 15 residues. Trimming removed 5 bases from V and 0 bases from J, with 10 bases in between. Here the CDR3 reads CASSRSYANTGELFF. The CDR3 DNA reads TGTGCCAGCAGCCGAAGCTACGCGAACACCGGGGAGCTGTTTTTT.